This paragraph reports one T cell receptor (beta chain). The germline gives CDR1 SGHRS, CDR2 YFSETQ. The CDR3 has 16 residues. J lost 8 bases, V lost 6 bases, and 9 bases had no gene match. The data belong to a study of blood T cell repertoires in COVID-19. The table came from immunoSEQ multiplex PCR; TCRdb's copy has only in-frame clones and leaves some out. This table has approximately 240,000 clones, approximately 83% appearing once. Material: peripheral blood. The receptor's source is a woman aged 25 to 45 who had recovered from COVID-19. V and J are TRBV5-1 and TRBJ2-1; 15 nucleotides match TRBD2. The CDR3 reads CASTDRTSGGDDEQFF. In nucleotides, the CDR3 is TGCGCCAGCACTGACCGGACTAGCGGGGGGGACGATGAGCAGTTCTTC.